One and the same sample provided the 5 T cell receptor beta chains below, sequenced in a study of cytomegalovirus exposure and HLA in healthy donors. PCR was performed using 60 Vbeta and 13 Jbeta primers. Generated by immunoSEQ multiplex PCR, the TCRdb table keeps only in-frame clones and is missing some. The repertoire holds approximately 140,000 clones, around 81% seen once, with about 6.5% in the top ten. Sequencing was carried out using PBMCs. The receptors come from a man in his forties in good health and CMV-seropositive.

This clone was seen just once. This chain links TRBV5-1 with TRBJ1-2, with 7 bases matching TRBD1. Germline assignment: CDR1 SGHRS and CDR2 YFSETQ. The CDR3 extends over 17 amino acids. V lost 3 bases and J lost 4; bases outside the gene matches: 15. CDR3 loop: CASSSRRPGQSTYGYTF. In DNA, the CDR3 is TGCGCCAGCAGCTCCAGACGTCCGGGACAGTCGACCTATGGCTACACCTTC.

This clone was counted a few times. The chain joins TRBV7-2 to TRBJ2-1; 7 nucleotides agree with TRBD2. The germline CDR1 and CDR2 sequences are SGHTA and FQGNSA. The CDR3 is 18 residues long. V shed 2 bases, J shed 2 bases, and the junction held 12 bases outside the gene matches. Written as DNA, the CDR3 is TGTGCCAGCAGCTTACGTTCACGGGGGGACTTTACCTACAATGAGCAGTTCTTC. Translated: CASSLRSRGDFTYNEQFF.

The J gene is TRBJ2-2, the V gene TRBV6-4, with TRBD2 matching 7 bases. Germline V lookup: CDR1 MRHNA, CDR2 SNTAGT. V was pared by 6 bases and J by 4 bases, with 5 bases of the junction left unmatched. The CDR3 extends over 14 amino acids. The CDR3 region is CASSGLVGTGELFF. For the CDR3, the DNA is TGTGCCAGCAGCGGACTAGTCGGCACCGGGGAGCTGTTTTTT.

The V call is TRBV7-2, the J call TRBJ2-5; tentative D call: TRBD1 (5 bases). The J call could be wrong; TRBJ2-7 is a better fit for the DNA end. Germline-derived CDR1 and CDR2 are SGHTA and FQGNSA. The CDR3 length is 15 residues. The CDR3 DNA is TGTGCCAGCAGCTTAGACGGCAGGGACTCCTACGAGCAGTACTTC. Translating it yields CASSLDGRDSYEQYF.

The chain carries TRBV7-2 and TRBJ2-7; D uncertain. The CDR3 covers 11 residues. Trimming shortened V by 5 bases and J by 3 bases, and 5 bases separated the two germline ends. Germline assignment: CDR1 SGHTA and CDR2 FQGNSA. This CDR3 is CASSKYYEQYF. The CDR3, as DNA: TGTGCCAGCAGCAAATACTACGAGCAGTACTTC. The variable domain in full, with the rest retrieved from reference TRBV7-2 and TRBJ2-7, is GAGVSQSPSNKVTEKGKDVELRCDPISGHTALYWYRQSLGQGLEFLIYFQGNSAPDKSGLPSDRFSAERTGGSVSTLTIQRTQQEDSAVYLCASSKYYEQYFGPGTRLTVT.